This TCR beta chain emerged from a study of blood T cell repertoires in COVID-19. Overall study context: T cells, B-cell-depleted T cells, or PBMCs supplied cDNA or gDNA.

The CDR3 extends over 13 amino acids. Trimming removed 4 bases from V and 4 bases from J, with 11 bases in between. The germline V gene encodes CDR1 SGHTA and CDR2 FQGNSA. Living in roughly 23 US areas, the participants were between 18 and 89 years of age. Shortly before study entry, within 2 weeks, exposed participants had met a COVID-19 case. Original analysis: Reference gene primers were amplified, and this amplification served to estimate nucleated cell counts. Repertoires were generated with immunoSEQ multiplex PCR, while TCRdb's copy carries only in-frame clones and drops some. Clone size and the V and J calls come from that table; the DNA yielded D and trimming. This sample has some 320,000 clones, with just under 90% found just once.

This TCR came from a woman between 50 and 59 years old who had been exposed to COVID-19. The chain recombines TRBV7-2 with TRBJ2-7; tentative D call: TRBD2 (5 bases). Input material: PBMCs or T cells enriched from blood (not recorded which). The CDR3 is CASSWNGGYEQYF. CDR3 coding DNA: TGTGCCAGCAGCTGGAATGGCGGGTACGAGCAGTACTTC. Full variable domain (rest looked up from reference TRBV7-2 and TRBJ2-7): GAGVSQSPSNKVTEKGKDVELRCDPISGHTALYWYRQSLGQGLEFLIYFQGNSAPDKSGLPSDRFSAERTGGSVSTLTIQRTQQEDSAVYLCASSWNGGYEQYFGPGTRLTVT.